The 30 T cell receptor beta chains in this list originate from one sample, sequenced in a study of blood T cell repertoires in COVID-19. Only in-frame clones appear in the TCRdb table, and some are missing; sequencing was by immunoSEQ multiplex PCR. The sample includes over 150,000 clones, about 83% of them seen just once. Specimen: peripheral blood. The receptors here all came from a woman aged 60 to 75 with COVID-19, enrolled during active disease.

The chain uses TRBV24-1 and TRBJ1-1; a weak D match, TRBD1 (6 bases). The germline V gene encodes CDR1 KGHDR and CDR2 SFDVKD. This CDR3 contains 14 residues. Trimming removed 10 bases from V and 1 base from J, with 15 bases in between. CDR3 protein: CATAARGSNTEAFF. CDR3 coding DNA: TGTGCCACAGCCGCCAGGGGATCGAACACTGAAGCTTTCTTT.

DNA of the CDR3: TGTGCCTGGAGCGCAGGACAGGGCCGAGCTTTCTTT. Its translation is CAWSAGQGRAFF. This sequence joins TRBV30 and TRBJ1-1; 8 bases match TRBD1. Germline assignment: CDR1 GTSNPN and CDR2 SVGIG (reference sequence). After removal of 3 bases from V and 10 bases from J, the junction contained 7 bases not matched to a gene. This CDR3 region has 12 residues.

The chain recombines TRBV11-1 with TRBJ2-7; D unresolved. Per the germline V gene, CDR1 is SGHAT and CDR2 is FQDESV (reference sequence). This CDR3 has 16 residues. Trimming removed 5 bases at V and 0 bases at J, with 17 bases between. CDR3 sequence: CASSVGSLPSSYEQYF. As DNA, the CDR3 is TGTGCCAGCAGCGTAGGGTCCCTGCCTAGCTCCTACGAGCAGTACTTC.

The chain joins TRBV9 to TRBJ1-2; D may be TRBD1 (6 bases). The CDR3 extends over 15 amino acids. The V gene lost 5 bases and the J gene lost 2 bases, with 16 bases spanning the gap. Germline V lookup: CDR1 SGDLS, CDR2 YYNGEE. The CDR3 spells CASRRDRGTNYGYTF. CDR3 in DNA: TGTGCCAGCAGAAGGGATAGGGGGACCAACTATGGCTACACCTTC.

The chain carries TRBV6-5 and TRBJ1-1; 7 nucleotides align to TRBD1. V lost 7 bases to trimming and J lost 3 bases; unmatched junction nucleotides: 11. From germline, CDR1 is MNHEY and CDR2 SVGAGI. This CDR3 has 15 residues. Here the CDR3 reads CASTKEGARDTEAFF. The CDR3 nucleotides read TGTGCCAGCACCAAAGAGGGGGCACGAGACACTGAAGCTTTCTTT.

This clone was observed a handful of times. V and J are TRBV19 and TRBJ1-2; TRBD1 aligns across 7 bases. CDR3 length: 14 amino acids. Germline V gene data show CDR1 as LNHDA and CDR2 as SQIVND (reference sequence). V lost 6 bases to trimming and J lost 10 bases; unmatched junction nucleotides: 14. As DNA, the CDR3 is TGTGCCAGTAGCGTGGGGACAGCGTCAATCGCCTACACCTTC. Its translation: CASSVGTASIAYTF.

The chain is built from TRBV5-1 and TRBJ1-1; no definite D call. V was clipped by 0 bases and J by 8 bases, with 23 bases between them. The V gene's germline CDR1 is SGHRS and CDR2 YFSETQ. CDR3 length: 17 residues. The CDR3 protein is CASSLALPTPVLREAFF. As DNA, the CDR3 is TGCGCCAGCAGCTTGGCTCTACCTACCCCGGTCTTGAGAGAAGCTTTCTTT. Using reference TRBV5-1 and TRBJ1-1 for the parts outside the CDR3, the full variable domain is KAGVTQTPRYLIKTRGQQVTLSCSPISGHRSVSWYQQTPGQGLQFLFEYFSETQRNKGNFPGRFSGRQFSNSRSEMNVSTLELGDSALYLCASSLALPTPVLREAFFGQGTRLTVV.

The CDR3 spells CASRPSPGTVSNEQFF. As DNA, the CDR3 is TGTGCCAGTAGACCCTCTCCCGGGACAGTCTCTAATGAGCAGTTCTTC. The chain is built from TRBV19 and TRBJ2-1; 7 bases match TRBD1. The CDR3 consists of 16 residues. Trimming cost V 6 bases and J 7 bases; bases outside gene matches: 15. Germline V gene lookup returns CDR1 LNHDA and CDR2 SQIVND (reference sequence). The full variable domain, with the rest looked up from reference TRBV19 and TRBJ2-1, is DGGITQSPKYLFRKEGQNVTLSCEQNLNHDAMYWYRQDPGQGLRLIYYSQIVNDFQKGDIAEGYSVSREKKESFPLTVTSAQKNPTAFYLCASRPSPGTVSNEQFFGPGTRLTVL.

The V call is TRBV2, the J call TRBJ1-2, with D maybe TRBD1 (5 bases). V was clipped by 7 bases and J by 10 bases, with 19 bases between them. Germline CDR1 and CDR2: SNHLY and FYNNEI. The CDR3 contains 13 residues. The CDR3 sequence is CASTEGGVRAYTF. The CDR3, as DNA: TGTGCCAGCACGGAGGGAGGGGTTAGGGCCTACACCTTC.

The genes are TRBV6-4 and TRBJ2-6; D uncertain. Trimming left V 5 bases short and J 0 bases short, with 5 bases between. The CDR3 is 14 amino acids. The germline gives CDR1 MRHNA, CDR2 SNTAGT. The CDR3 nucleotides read TGTGCCAGCAGTCCTAACTCTGGGGCCAACGTCCTGACTTTC. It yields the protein CASSPNSGANVLTF.

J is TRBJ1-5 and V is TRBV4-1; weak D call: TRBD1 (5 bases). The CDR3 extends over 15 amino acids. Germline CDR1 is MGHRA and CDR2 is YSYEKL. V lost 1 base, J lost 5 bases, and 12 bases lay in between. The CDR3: CASSQGDSNYQPQHF. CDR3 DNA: TGCGCCAGCAGCCAAGGGGACTCGAACTATCAGCCCCAGCATTTT.

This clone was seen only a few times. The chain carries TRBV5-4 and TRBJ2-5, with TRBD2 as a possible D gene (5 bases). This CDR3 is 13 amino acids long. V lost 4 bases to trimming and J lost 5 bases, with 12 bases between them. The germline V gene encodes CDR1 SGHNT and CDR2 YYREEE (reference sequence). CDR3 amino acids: CASSPDLGETQYF. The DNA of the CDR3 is TGTGCCAGCAGCCCGGACTTGGGGGAGACCCAGTACTTC.

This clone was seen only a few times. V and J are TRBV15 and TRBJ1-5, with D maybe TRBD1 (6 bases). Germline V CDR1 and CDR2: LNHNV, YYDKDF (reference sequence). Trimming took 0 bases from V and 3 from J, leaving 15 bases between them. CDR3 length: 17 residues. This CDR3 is CATSRDLAGQNNQPQHF. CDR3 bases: TGTGCCACCAGCAGAGACCTGGCCGGACAGAACAATCAGCCCCAGCATTTT.

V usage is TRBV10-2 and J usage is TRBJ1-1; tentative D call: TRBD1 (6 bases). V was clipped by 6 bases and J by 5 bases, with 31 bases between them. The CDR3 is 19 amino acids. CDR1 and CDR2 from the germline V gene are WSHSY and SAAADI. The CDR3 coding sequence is TGCGCCAGCAGGGAATTGAGGGGTGGTCGACCGGGGGGGCATACTGAAGCTTTCTTT. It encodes CASRELRGGRPGGHTEAFF.

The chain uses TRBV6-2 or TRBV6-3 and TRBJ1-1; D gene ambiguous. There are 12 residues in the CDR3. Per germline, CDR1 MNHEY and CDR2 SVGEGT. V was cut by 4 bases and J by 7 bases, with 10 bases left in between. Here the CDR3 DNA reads TGTGCCAGCAGTTTTCCGGTGGTTGAAGCTTTCTTT. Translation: CASSFPVVEAFF.

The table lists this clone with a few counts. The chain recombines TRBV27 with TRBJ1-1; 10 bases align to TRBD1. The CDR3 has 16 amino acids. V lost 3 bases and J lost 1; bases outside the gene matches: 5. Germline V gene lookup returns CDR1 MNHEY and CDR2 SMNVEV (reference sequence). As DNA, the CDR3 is TGTGCCAGCAGTTTGGGACAGGGGTACGGGAACACTGAAGCTTTCTTT. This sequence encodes CASSLGQGYGNTEAFF.

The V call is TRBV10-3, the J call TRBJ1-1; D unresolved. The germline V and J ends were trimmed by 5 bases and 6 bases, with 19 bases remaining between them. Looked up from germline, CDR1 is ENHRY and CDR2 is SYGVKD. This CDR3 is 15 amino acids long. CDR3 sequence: CAISKRGGQRAEAFF. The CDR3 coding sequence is TGTGCCATCAGTAAAAGAGGCGGTCAGAGGGCTGAAGCTTTCTTT.

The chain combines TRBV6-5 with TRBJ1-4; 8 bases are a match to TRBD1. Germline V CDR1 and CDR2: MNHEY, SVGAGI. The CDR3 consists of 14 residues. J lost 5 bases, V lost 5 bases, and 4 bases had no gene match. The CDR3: CASSNRGSNEKLFF. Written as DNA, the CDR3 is TGTGCCAGCAGTAACAGGGGGTCCAATGAAAAACTGTTTTTT.

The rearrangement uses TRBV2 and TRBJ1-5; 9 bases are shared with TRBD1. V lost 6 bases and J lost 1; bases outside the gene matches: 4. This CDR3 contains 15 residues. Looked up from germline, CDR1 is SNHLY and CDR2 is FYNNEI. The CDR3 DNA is TGTGCCAGCAGGGCGACAGGGGGGAGCAATCAGCCCCAGCATTTT. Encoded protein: CASRATGGSNQPQHF.

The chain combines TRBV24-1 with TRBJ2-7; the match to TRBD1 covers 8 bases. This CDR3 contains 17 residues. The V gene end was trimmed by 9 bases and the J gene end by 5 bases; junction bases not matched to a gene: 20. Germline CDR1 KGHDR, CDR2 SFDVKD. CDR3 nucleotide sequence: TGTGCCACCGAAGGAATAGATCGGGACAGGTCTTTCGACGAGCAGTACGTC. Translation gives CATEGIDRDRSFDEQYV.

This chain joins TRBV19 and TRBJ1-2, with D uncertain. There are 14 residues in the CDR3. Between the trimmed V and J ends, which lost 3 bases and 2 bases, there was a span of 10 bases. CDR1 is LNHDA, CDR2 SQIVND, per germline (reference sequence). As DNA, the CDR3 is TGTGCCAGTAGTATCCCCCGCAGGAACTATGGCTACACCTTC. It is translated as CASSIPRRNYGYTF.

The CDR3 DNA is TGCGCCAGCAGCCAGATTATGACAGGAATGAACACTGAAGCTTTCTTT. Translating gives CASSQIMTGMNTEAFF. The chain employs TRBV4-1 and TRBJ1-1, with D possibly matching TRBD1 (6 bases). CDR3 length: 16 amino acids. Germline V gives CDR1 MGHRA, CDR2 YSYEKL. The V gene lost 3 bases and the J gene lost 0 bases, with 14 bases spanning the gap.

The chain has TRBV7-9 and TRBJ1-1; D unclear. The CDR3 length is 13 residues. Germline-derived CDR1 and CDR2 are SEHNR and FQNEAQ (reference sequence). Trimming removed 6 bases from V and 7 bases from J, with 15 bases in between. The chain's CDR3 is CASSFGGGDEAFF. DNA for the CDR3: TGTGCCAGCAGTTTTGGAGGCGGGGATGAAGCTTTCTTT.

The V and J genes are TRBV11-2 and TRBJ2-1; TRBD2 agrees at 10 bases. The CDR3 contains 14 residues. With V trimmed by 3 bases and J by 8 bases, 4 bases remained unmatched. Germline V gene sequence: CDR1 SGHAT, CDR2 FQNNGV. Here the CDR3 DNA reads TGTGCCAGCAGCTTGAGCGGGAGGGCCCATGAGCAGTTCTTC. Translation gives CASSLSGRAHEQFF.

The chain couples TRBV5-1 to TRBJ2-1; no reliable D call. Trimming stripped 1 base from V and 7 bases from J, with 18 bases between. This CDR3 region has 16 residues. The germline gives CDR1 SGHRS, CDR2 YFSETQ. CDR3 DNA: TGCGCCAGCAGCTTGCGGGTGAAGGCGGCGTTAAATGAGCAGTTCTTC. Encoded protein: CASSLRVKAALNEQFF.

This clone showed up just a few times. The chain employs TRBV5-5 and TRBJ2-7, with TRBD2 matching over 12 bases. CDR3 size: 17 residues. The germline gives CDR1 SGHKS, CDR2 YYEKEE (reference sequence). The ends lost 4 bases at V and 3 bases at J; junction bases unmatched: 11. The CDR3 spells CASSPGTSGSWGYEQYF. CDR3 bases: TGTGCCAGCAGCCCTGGGACTAGCGGGTCCTGGGGCTACGAGCAGTACTTC.

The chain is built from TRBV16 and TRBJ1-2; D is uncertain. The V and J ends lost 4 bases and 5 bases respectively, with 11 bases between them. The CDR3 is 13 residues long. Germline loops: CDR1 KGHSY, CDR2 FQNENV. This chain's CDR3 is CASSPSGGYGYTF. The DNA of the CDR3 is TGTGCCAGCAGCCCCTCCGGCGGGTATGGCTACACCTTC.

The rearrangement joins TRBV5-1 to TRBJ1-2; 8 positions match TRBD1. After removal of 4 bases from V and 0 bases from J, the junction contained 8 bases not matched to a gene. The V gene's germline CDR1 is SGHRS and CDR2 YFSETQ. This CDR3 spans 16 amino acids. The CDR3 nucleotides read TGCGCCAGCAGCCAAGACAGGGGAGGTTCTAACTATGGCTACACCTTC. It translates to CASSQDRGGSNYGYTF.

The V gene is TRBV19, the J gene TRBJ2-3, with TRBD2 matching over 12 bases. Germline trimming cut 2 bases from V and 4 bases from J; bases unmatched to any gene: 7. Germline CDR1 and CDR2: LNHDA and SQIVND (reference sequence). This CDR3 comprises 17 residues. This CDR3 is CASSILAGGPGADTQYF. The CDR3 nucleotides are TGTGCCAGTAGTATACTAGCGGGAGGGCCCGGGGCAGATACGCAGTATTTT.

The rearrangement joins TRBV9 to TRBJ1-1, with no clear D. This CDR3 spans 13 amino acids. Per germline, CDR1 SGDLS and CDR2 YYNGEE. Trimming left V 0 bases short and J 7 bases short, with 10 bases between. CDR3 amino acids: CASSVDPEGEAFF. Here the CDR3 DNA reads TGTGCCAGCAGCGTAGATCCCGAGGGTGAAGCTTTCTTT.